This is a list of T cell receptor beta chains from one sample in a study of T cells after yellow fever vaccination. TCRdb called the 5' RACE reads again in MiXCR, with one record for every CDR3 protein. Of about 310,000 distinct CDR3 sequences in the sample, about 3.5% are singletons; the top ten hold 23%. Sequences were derived from PBMCs, sampled on the day of the yellow fever booster vaccination. Receptor source: a man aged 18 to 30 who received the YFV17D yellow fever vaccine. The conserved cysteine and the conserved F or W are not part of the CDR3 here. The order of the fields is J gene, V gene, CDR3 length, CDR3 protein.

j_call: TRBJ2-6
v_call: TRBV3-1
cdr3_length: 18
cdr3_aa: ASSQDPDSPLSSGANVLT

j_call: TRBJ1-2
v_call: TRBV7-2
cdr3_length: 12
cdr3_aa: ASSPGQALYGYT

j_call: TRBJ2-1
v_call: TRBV18
cdr3_length: 14
cdr3_aa: ASSRNAGGTYNEQF

j_call: TRBJ1-6
v_call: TRBV20-1
cdr3_length: 13
cdr3_aa: SARSGGSYNSPLH

j_call: TRBJ1-1
v_call: TRBV6-1
cdr3_length: 13
cdr3_aa: ASSEFAGMNTEAF

j_call: TRBJ2-2
v_call: TRBV5-1
cdr3_length: 15
cdr3_aa: ASSLGTSGSTAGELF

j_call: TRBJ2-3
v_call: TRBV4-3
cdr3_length: 13
cdr3_aa: ASSQDFLSTDTQY

j_call: TRBJ2-3
v_call: TRBV27
cdr3_length: 10
cdr3_aa: ATQGISDTQY

j_call: TRBJ2-1
v_call: TRBV7-2
cdr3_length: 13
cdr3_aa: ASSRRGVRNNEQF

j_call: TRBJ1-3
v_call: TRBV18
cdr3_length: 14
cdr3_aa: ASSLDRVFSGNTIY

j_call: TRBJ2-7
v_call: TRBV19
cdr3_length: 13
cdr3_aa: ASSIGTGRSYEQY

j_call: TRBJ2-1
v_call: TRBV29-1
cdr3_length: 12
cdr3_aa: SVEAPGLANEQF

j_call: TRBJ1-4
v_call: TRBV20-1
cdr3_length: 12
cdr3_aa: SAPGVLTNEKLF

j_call: TRBJ2-4
v_call: TRBV6-5
cdr3_length: 12
cdr3_aa: ASSYSWGSNIQY

j_call: TRBJ1-1
v_call: TRBV10-3
cdr3_length: 11
cdr3_aa: AISSPGYTEAF

j_call: TRBJ1-4
v_call: TRBV7-9
cdr3_length: 10
cdr3_aa: ASSLDLEKLF

j_call: TRBJ2-2
v_call: TRBV7-9
cdr3_length: 12
cdr3_aa: ASSWGLVTGELF

j_call: TRBJ2-6
v_call: TRBV29-1
cdr3_length: 14
cdr3_aa: SVEDPTGSGANVLT

j_call: TRBJ1-5
v_call: TRBV7-6
cdr3_length: 13
cdr3_aa: ASSLIAGSNQPQH

j_call: TRBJ1-5
v_call: TRBV5-6
cdr3_length: 12
cdr3_aa: ASSLDRVWQPQH

j_call: TRBJ1-2
v_call: TRBV29-1
cdr3_length: 12
cdr3_aa: SVQYLKGADGYT

j_call: TRBJ2-1
v_call: TRBV7-6
cdr3_length: 13
cdr3_aa: ASSLDPRGFSEQF

j_call: TRBJ1-6
v_call: TRBV3-1
cdr3_length: 13
cdr3_aa: ASSQVFSNNSPLH

j_call: TRBJ2-1
v_call: TRBV5-4
cdr3_length: 9
cdr3_aa: ASSLENEQF

j_call: TRBJ2-1
v_call: TRBV6-2/TRBV6-3
cdr3_length: 10
cdr3_aa: ASRNGPNEQF

j_call: TRBJ2-2
v_call: TRBV2
cdr3_length: 15
cdr3_aa: ASLSMGQGGYTGELF

j_call: TRBJ2-7
v_call: TRBV11-2
cdr3_length: 14
cdr3_aa: ASSPVPRASSYEQY

j_call: TRBJ2-7
v_call: TRBV18
cdr3_length: 13
cdr3_aa: ASSPTSGANYEQY

j_call: TRBJ2-1
v_call: TRBV11-3
cdr3_length: 14
cdr3_aa: ASSFGLAGGHGEQF

j_call: TRBJ1-2
v_call: TRBV3-1
cdr3_length: 12
cdr3_aa: ASSQAREGYGYT

j_call: TRBJ2-5
v_call: TRBV5-5
cdr3_length: 11
cdr3_aa: ASSLGGKETQY

j_call: TRBJ2-3
v_call: TRBV5-6
cdr3_length: 12
cdr3_aa: ASSFTSGGSTQY

j_call: TRBJ2-2
v_call: TRBV6-1
cdr3_length: 13
cdr3_aa: ASRTQGPDTGELF

j_call: TRBJ2-1
v_call: TRBV21-1
cdr3_length: 13
cdr3_aa: ASSTLAGEVDEQF

j_call: TRBJ2-2
v_call: TRBV7-2
cdr3_length: 12
cdr3_aa: ASSLQQGAGELF

j_call: TRBJ2-2
v_call: TRBV19
cdr3_length: 15
cdr3_aa: ASSWGLAGKNTGELF

j_call: TRBJ2-1
v_call: TRBV7-8
cdr3_length: 11
cdr3_aa: ASSLGRFPEQF

j_call: TRBJ2-7
v_call: TRBV6-6
cdr3_length: 13
cdr3_aa: ASSYRTGGSYEQY

j_call: TRBJ2-2
v_call: TRBV7-2
cdr3_length: 12
cdr3_aa: ASSVDVGTGELF

j_call: TRBJ2-3
v_call: TRBV12-3/TRBV12-4
cdr3_length: 14
cdr3_aa: ASSSGLAGGLDTQY

j_call: TRBJ2-7
v_call: TRBV18
cdr3_length: 13
cdr3_aa: ASSLQGVPSYEQY

j_call: TRBJ2-5
v_call: TRBV20-1
cdr3_length: 10
cdr3_aa: SVLEIQETQY

j_call: TRBJ2-7
v_call: TRBV18
cdr3_length: 14
cdr3_aa: ASSPNRDSRSYEQY

j_call: TRBJ1-1
v_call: TRBV7-2
cdr3_length: 12
cdr3_aa: ASSSDRWNTEAF

j_call: TRBJ2-3
v_call: TRBV29-1
cdr3_length: 11
cdr3_aa: SVRGRVTDTQY

j_call: TRBJ2-3
v_call: TRBV20-1
cdr3_length: 12
cdr3_aa: SAPGQASTDTQY

j_call: TRBJ1-2
v_call: TRBV7-2
cdr3_length: 10
cdr3_aa: ASSAQSYGYT

j_call: TRBJ1-1
v_call: TRBV28
cdr3_length: 10
cdr3_aa: ASSTSGHEAF

j_call: TRBJ1-2
v_call: TRBV20-1
cdr3_length: 10
cdr3_aa: SARDPESGYT

j_call: TRBJ2-1
v_call: TRBV11-2
cdr3_length: 16
cdr3_aa: ASSPRLAGGPRSNEQF

j_call: TRBJ1-4
v_call: TRBV4-3
cdr3_length: 13
cdr3_aa: ASSQDGQGGEKLF

j_call: TRBJ2-3
v_call: TRBV12-3/TRBV12-4
cdr3_length: 14
cdr3_aa: ASTTRPSGAGDTQY

j_call: TRBJ2-2
v_call: TRBV5-1
cdr3_length: 13
cdr3_aa: ASSGNQGARGELF